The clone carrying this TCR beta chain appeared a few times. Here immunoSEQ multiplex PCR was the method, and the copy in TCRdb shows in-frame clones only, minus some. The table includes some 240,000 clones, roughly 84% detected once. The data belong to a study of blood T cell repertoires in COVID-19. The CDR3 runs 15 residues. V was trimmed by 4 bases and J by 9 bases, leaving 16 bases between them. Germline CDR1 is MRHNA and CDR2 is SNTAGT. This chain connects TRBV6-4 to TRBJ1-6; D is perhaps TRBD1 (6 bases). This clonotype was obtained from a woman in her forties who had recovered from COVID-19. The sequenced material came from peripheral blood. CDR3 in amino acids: CASSATGDILSPLHF. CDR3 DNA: TGTGCCAGCAGTGCCACCGGGGACATCCTTTCACCCCTCCACTTT.